Listed below are T cell receptor beta chains from one sample, sequenced in a study of PD-1 blockade in mismatch repair-deficient tumors. Produced via immunoSEQ multiplex PCR; TCRdb's table is partial and in-frame only. The sample includes 120,000 or so clones, around nine tenths seen only once; the top ten take 12%. The sample in question was peripheral blood, obtained approximately 71 weeks after starting pembrolizumab. These receptors were collected from an adult with mismatch repair-deficient cancer. CDR3s include the opening cysteine and the closing phenylalanine or tryptophan. Fields, in order: J gene, V gene, CDR3 protein.

TRBJ2-1	TRBV2	CASSGRGASGDLIYNEQFF
TRBJ2-7	TRBV10-1	CASSEGLAGEQYF
TRBJ2-3	TRBV5-6	CASSLHLAGGQQDTQYF
TRBJ2-7	TRBV20-1	CSVGAPYEQYF
TRBJ1-2	TRBV19	CASSIPGGRGYTF
TRBJ1-2	TRBV5-6	CASRTYNYGYTF
TRBJ2-7	TRBV9	CASSAAGTGNEQYF
TRBJ2-3	TRBV11-3	CASSLGLAGLEADTQYF
TRBJ2-7	TRBV6-1	CASSDVGRGLPYEQYF
TRBJ1-5	TRBV6-5	CASRRGSNQPQHF
TRBJ2-7	TRBV28	CASTRSGTNLLEQYF
TRBJ2-4	TRBV7-9	CASSLLRGAKNIQYF
TRBJ2-1	TRBV5-1	CASSDYPGSYNEQFF
TRBJ2-1	TRBV6-6	CASSYGTRGLYNEQFF
TRBJ2-3	TRBV23-1	CASSLLRDGSTDTQYF
TRBJ2-7	TRBV7-9	CASTLSVAYEQYF
TRBJ2-7	TRBV5-4	CASSLEGLGGEQYF
TRBJ2-1	TRBV19	CASSIRLAEYNEQFF
TRBJ2-3	TRBV4-2	CASSQLQGLALADTQYF
TRBJ2-1	TRBV19	CASSSTGRGNEQFF
TRBJ2-6	TRBV29-1	CSVRDRARQGANVLTF
TRBJ1-2	TRBV7-8	CASSLAEGADYGYTF
TRBJ2-5	TRBV4-2	CASSPRGVKETQYF
TRBJ2-6	TRBV10-3	CAISDIRVDTKSGQRPDF
TRBJ2-1	TRBV11-1	CASSLTGTGDNEQFF
TRBJ2-1	TRBV10-3	CAISEPLERGNEQFF
TRBJ2-6	TRBV19	CASREGSGANVLTF
TRBJ1-1	TRBV4-1	CASSQVKGGDTEAFF
TRBJ2-3	TRBV9	CASSVRGVSTDTQYF
TRBJ2-3	TRBV27	CASSLYGSGTDTQYF
TRBJ2-5	TRBV29-1	CSGTGSETQYF
TRBJ1-4	TRBV5-8	CASSFQGTNEKLFF
TRBJ2-1	TRBV6-5	CASSDSSYNEQFF
TRBJ2-3	TRBV28	CASSLVEGRDTQYF
TRBJ2-1	TRBV29-1	CSVEYIAGVVNEQFF
TRBJ2-2	TRBV14	CASSQDRGAANTGELFF
TRBJ2-3	TRBV11-3	CASSLAAVDTQYF
TRBJ2-1	TRBV6-1	CASSEDSYNEQFF
TRBJ2-5	TRBV2	CASSKETQYF
TRBJ2-2	TRBV28	CASRSNTGELFF
TRBJ2-5	TRBV2	CASSDFSGRWETQYF
TRBJ2-7	TRBV10-1	CASSRGWGTSGISEQYF
TRBJ2-7	TRBV2	CASRSQVEQYF
TRBJ2-7	TRBV4-2	CASSQGQGSGSYEQYF
TRBJ2-3	TRBV19	CASRKVDYTDTQYF
TRBJ1-5	TRBV19	CASSPLRFRDGYQPQHF
TRBJ1-5	TRBV25-1	CASSDVGGQPQHF
TRBJ2-7	TRBV28	CASRLAGVYEQYF
TRBJ1-5	TRBV5-8	CASSYYGMRTGISQPQHF
TRBJ1-5	TRBV19	CASSSVLDQPQHF
TRBJ2-7	TRBV30	CASGQGTYEQYF
TRBJ1-4	TRBV27	CASSWKGMNEKLFF
TRBJ2-2	TRBV11-3	CASSWGGSGRAGELFF
TRBJ2-2	TRBV9	CASSVLAGELFF
TRBJ2-7	TRBV7-9	CAGERAAEGHYEQYF
TRBJ2-5	TRBV27	CASSQNFGETQYF
TRBJ1-2	TRBV5-6	CASSSNRWSGYTF
TRBJ1-5	TRBV5-4	CASSSLHPSLDTYSNQPQHF
TRBJ2-3	TRBV7-2	CASTKDRMTDTQYF
TRBJ2-3	TRBV6-5	CASSTDTTDTQYF